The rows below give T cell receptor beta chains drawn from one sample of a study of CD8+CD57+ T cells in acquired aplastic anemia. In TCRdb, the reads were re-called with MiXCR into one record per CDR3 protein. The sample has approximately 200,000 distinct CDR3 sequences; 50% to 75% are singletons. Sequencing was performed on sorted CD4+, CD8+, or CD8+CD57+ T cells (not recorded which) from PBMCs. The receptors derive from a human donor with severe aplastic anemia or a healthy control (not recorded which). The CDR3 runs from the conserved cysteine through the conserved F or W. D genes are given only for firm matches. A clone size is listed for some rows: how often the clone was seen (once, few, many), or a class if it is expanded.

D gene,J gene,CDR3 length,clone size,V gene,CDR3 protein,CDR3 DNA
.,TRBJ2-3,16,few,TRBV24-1,CATSDFRTPSTDTQYF,TGTGCCACCAGTGATTTCCGGACCCCTAGCACAGATACGCAGTATTTT
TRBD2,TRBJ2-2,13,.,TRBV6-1,CASSEGGGTELFF,TGTGCCAGCAGTGAGGGCGGGGGAACGGAGCTGTTTTTT
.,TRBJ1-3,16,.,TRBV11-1,CASSLEGISSGNTIYF,TGTGCCAGCAGCTTAGAGGGCATTAGCTCTGGAAACACCATATATTTT
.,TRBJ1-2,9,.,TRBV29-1,CSILEGYTF,TGCAGCATCCTGGAAGGCTACACCTTC
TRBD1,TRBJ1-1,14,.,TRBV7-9,CASSWGQRNTEAFF,TGTGCCAGCAGCTGGGGACAGAGGAACACTGAAGCTTTCTTT
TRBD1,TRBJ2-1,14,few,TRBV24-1,CATSDLTGADEQFF,TGTGCCACCAGTGATCTTACAGGGGCAGATGAGCAGTTCTTC
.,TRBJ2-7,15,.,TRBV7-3,CASSLTSGPPYEQYF,TGTGCCAGCAGCTTAACGTCGGGGCCCCCCTACGAGCAGTACTTC
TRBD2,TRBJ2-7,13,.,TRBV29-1,CSVGTSGRYEQYF,TGCAGCGTAGGGACTAGCGGGAGGTACGAGCAGTACTTC
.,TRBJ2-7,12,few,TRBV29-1,CSVQQGRYEQYF,TGCAGCGTCCAACAGGGGAGGTACGAGCAGTACTTC
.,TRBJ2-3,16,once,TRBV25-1,CASSHSSTTTTDTQYF,TGTGCCAGCAGTCATTCTTCGACAACTACAACAGATACGCAGTATTTT
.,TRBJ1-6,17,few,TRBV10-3,CAISESWSVEGNSPLHF,TGTGCCATCAGTGAGTCATGGTCCGTGGAGGGGAATTCACCCCTCCACTTT
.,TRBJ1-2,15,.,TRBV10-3,CAISESQGYGYGYTF,TGTGCCATCAGTGAGTCGCAGGGGTATGGCTATGGCTACACCTTC
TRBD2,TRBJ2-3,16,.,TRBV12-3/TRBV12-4,CASSITLAGGTDTQYF,TGTGCCAGCAGCATTACTCTAGCGGGGGGCACAGATACGCAGTATTTT
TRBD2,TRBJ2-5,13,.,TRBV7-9,CASSEGLAGFQYF,TGTGCCAGCAGCGAGGGACTAGCGGGTTTCCAGTACTTC
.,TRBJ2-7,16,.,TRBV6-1,CASSGLGTRGSYEQYF,TGTGCCAGCAGTGGGCTCGGGACCAGGGGTTCCTACGAGCAGTACTTC
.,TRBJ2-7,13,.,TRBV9,CASSGWTVYEQYF,TGTGCCAGCAGCGGATGGACAGTCTACGAGCAGTACTTC
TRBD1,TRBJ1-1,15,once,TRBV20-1,CSARDYRGVGTEAFF,TGCAGTGCTAGAGATTACAGGGGAGTGGGCACTGAAGCTTTCTTT
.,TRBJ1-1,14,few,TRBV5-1,CASSHGTRGTEAFF,TGCGCCAGCAGCCACGGTACACGGGGCACTGAAGCTTTCTTT
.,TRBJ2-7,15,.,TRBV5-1,CAGSLGSDDAYERYF,TGCGCCGGCAGCTTGGGTTCCGACGACGCCTACGAGCGGTACTTC
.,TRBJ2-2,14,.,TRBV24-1,CATSESTNTGELFF,TGTGCCACCAGTGAATCAACAAACACCGGGGAGCTGTTTTTT
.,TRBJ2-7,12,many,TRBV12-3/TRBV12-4,CASSLTQYEQYF,TGTGCCAGCAGCCTGACTCAATACGAGCAGTACTTC
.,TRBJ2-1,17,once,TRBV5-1,CASSVGGQGLPYNEQFF,TGCGCCAGCAGCGTGGGAGGTCAGGGGTTACCCTACAATGAGCAGTTCTTC
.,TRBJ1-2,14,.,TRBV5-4,CASSLGLPGGGYTF,TGTGCCAGCAGCTTGGGGCTGCCAGGCGGTGGCTACACCTTC
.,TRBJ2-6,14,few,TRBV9,CASSVNSGANVLTF,TGTGCCAGCAGCGTTAACTCTGGGGCCAACGTCCTGACTTTC
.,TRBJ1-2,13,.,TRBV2,CASSVQMNYGYTF,TGTGCCAGCAGTGTTCAGATGAACTATGGCTACACCTTC
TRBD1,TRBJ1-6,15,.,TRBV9,CASGGPGGLDSPLHF,TGTGCCAGCGGCGGTCCAGGGGGATTGGATTCACCCCTCCACTTT
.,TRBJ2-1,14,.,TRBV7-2,CASSFPTGTNEQFF,TGTGCCAGCAGCTTCCCCACAGGGACAAATGAGCAGTTCTTC
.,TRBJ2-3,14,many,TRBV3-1,CASTPDPSTDTQYF,TGTGCCAGCACACCGGATCCCAGCACAGATACGCAGTATTTT
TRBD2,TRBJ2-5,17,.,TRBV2,CASSESGGAPTQETQYF,TGTGCCAGCAGTGAGAGCGGGGGGGCCCCTACACAAGAGACCCAGTACTTC
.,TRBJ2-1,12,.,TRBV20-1,CSARVTHNEQFF,TGCAGTGCTAGAGTAACCCACAATGAGCAGTTCTTC
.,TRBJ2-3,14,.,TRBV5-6,CASSSGQHTDTQYF,TGTGCCAGCAGCTCTGGACAGCACACAGATACGCAGTATTTT
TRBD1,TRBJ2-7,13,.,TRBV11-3,CASTPRDRHEQYF,TGTGCCAGCACCCCCCGGGACAGACACGAGCAGTACTTC
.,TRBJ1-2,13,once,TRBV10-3,CAISDRNGHGYTF,TGTGCCATCAGTGATAGGAACGGACATGGCTACACCTTC
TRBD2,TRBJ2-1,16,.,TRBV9,CASSVDPAGGRNEQFF,TGTGCCAGCAGCGTAGATCCAGCGGGGGGGCGGAATGAGCAGTTCTTC
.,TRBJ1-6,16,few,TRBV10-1,CARVPGTDKSGAPLHF,TGCGCCAGGGTCCCCGGGACCGACAAAAGCGGGGCACCCCTCCACTTT
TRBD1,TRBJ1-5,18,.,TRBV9,CASSVMGQRALSNQPQHF,TGTGCCAGCAGCGTAATGGGACAGAGGGCCCTTTCTAATCAGCCCCAGCATTTT
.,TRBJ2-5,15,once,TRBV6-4,CASSYSGTSSRTQYF,TGTGCCAGCAGTTACTCGGGGACTTCTTCGCGGACCCAGTACTTC
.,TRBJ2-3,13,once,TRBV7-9,CASSEALLDTQYF,TGTGCCAGCAGCGAAGCTCTATTAGATACGCAGTATTTT
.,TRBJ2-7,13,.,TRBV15,CATSRVYRYEQYF,TGTGCCACCAGCAGAGTTTACAGATACGAGCAGTACTTC
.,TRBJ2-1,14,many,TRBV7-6,CASSLAWGSHEQFF,TGTGCCAGCAGCTTAGCATGGGGTTCCCATGAGCAGTTCTTC